This T cell receptor beta chain was documented in a study of blood T cell repertoires in COVID-19. Study information: From the United States, Italy and Spain came samples of acute and convalescent COVID-19. The analysed material was cDNA or gDNA that came from T cells, B-cell-depleted T cells, or PBMCs.

Germline V lookup: CDR1 SGDLS, CDR2 YYNGEE. Unmatched junction bases numbered 6, after V lost 4 bases and J lost 2 bases. The CDR3 consists of 15 residues. In the authors' workflow: Amplification of reference gene primers provided the estimated nucleated cell counts. Libraries were prepared by immunoSEQ multiplex PCR; TCRdb keeps only in-frame clonotypes and omits some of them. The DNA gave D and trimming, while V, J and clone size come from that table. Among 140,000 to 150,000 clones listed, around 90% were seen once. The sequencing input was peripheral blood. This receptor was obtained from a woman aged 45-65 years with acute or convalescent COVID-19. This chain links TRBV9 with TRBJ2-7; 10 bases align to TRBD1. The CDR3 DNA reads as TGTGCCAGCAGCACTGGACAGGGGGTCACCTACGAGCAGTACTTC. Its protein is CASSTGQGVTYEQYF.